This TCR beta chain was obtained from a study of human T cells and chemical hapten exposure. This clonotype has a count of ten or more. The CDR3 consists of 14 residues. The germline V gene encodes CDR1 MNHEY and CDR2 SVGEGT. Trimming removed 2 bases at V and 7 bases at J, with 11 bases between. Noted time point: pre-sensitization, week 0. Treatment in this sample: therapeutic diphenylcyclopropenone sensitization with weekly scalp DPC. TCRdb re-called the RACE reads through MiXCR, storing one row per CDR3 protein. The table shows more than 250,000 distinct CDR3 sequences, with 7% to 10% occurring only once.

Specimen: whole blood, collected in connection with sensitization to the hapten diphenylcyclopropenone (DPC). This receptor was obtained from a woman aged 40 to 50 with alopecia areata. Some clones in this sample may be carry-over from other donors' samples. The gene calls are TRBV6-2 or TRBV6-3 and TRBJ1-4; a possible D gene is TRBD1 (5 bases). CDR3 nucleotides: TGTGCCAGCAGTTACCAGGACACCCGTGAAAAACTGTTTTTT. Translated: CASSYQDTREKLFF.